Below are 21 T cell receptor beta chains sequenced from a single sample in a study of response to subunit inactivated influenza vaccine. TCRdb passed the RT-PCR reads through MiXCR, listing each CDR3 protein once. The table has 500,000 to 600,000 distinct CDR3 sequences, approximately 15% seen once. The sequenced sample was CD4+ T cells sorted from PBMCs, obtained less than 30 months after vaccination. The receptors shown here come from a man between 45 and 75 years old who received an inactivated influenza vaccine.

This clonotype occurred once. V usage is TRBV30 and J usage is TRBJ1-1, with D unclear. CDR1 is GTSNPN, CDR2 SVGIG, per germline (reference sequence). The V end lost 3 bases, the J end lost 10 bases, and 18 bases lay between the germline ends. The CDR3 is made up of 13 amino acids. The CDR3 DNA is TGTGCCTGGAGCTACCCCCCGGGGAGAGCAGCTTTCTTT. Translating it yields CAWSYPPGRAAFF.

CDR3 in amino acids: CASSQLTGENEKLFF. The DNA for the CDR3 is TGCGCCAGCAGCCAATTGACAGGGGAGAATGAAAAACTGTTTTTT. The J gene is TRBJ1-4, the V gene TRBV4-3; 8 nucleotides line up with TRBD1. The germline V gene has CDR1 LGHNA and CDR2 YSLEER. V lost 2 bases, J lost 5 bases, and 4 bases stayed unmatched. CDR3 length: 15 amino acids.

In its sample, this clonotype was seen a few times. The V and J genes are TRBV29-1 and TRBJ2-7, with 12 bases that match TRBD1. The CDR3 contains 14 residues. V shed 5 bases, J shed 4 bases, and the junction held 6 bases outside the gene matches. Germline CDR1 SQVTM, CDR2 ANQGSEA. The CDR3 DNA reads TGCAGCGTTAGACCGGGACAGGGGGCTTACGAGCAGTACTTC. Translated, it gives CSVRPGQGAYEQYF.

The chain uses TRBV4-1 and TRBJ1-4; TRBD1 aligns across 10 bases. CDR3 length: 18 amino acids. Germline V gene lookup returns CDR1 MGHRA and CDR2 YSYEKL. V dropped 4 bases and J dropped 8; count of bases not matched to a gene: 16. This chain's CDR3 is CASSRGITSGTGVEKLFF. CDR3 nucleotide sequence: TGCGCCAGCAGCCGCGGAATAACGTCGGGGACAGGGGTAGAAAAACTGTTTTTT.

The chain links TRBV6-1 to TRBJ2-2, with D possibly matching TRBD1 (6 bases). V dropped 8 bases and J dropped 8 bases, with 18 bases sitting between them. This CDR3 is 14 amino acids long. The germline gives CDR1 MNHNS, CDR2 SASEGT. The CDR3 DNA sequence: TGTGCCAGCGCAACGGCCAGGGGTGGTGGGGAGCTGTTTTTT. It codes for CASATARGGGELFF.

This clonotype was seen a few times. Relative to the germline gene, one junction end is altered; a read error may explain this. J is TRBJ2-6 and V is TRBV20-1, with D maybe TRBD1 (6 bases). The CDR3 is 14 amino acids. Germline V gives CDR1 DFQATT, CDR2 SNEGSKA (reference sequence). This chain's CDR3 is CSASRGSGANVLTF. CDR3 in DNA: TGCAGTGCTAGCAGGGGCTCTGGGGCCAACGTCCTGACCTTC.

CDR3 DNA: TGTGCCACTGAGGGGGGACTACGCAGGAACACCGGGGAGCTGTTTTTT. This sequence encodes CATEGGLRRNTGELFF. This chain connects TRBV15 to TRBJ2-2; perhaps TRBD2 as D (7 bases). The germline gives CDR1 LNHNV, CDR2 YYDKDF (reference sequence). V gave up 9 bases and J gave up 1 base, with 18 bases separating them. The CDR3 runs to 16 residues.

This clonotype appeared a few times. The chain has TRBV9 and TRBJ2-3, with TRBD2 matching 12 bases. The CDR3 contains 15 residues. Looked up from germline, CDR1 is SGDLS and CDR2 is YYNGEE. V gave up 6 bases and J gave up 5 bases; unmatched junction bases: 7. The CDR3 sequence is CASTRTSGVGDTQYF. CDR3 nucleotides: TGTGCCAGCACCCGGACTAGCGGGGTAGGAGATACGCAGTATTTT.

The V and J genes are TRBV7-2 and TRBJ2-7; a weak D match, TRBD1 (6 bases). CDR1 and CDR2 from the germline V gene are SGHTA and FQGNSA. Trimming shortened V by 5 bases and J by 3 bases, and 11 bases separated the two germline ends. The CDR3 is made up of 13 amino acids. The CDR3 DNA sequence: TGTGCCAGCAGCGGGGGCCCGCGCTACGAGCAGTACTTC. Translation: CASSGGPRYEQYF. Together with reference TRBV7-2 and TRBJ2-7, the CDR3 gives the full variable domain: GAGVSQSPSNKVTEKGKDVELRCDPISGHTALYWYRQSLGQGLEFLIYFQGNSAPDKSGLPSDRFSAERTGGSVSTLTIQRTQQEDSAVYLCASSGGPRYEQYFGPGTRLTVT.

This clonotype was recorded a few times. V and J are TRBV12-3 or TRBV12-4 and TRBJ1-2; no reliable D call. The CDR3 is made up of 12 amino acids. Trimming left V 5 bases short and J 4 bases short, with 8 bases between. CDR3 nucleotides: TGTGCCAGCAGTCCACACAGCTATGGCTACACCTTC. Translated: CASSPHSYGYTF.

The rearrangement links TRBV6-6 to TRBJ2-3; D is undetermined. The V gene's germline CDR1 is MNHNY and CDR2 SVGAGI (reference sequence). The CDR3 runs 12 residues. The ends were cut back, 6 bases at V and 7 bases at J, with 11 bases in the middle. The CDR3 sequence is CASSSVGNTQYF. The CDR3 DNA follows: TGTGCCAGCAGCTCGGTGGGAAATACGCAGTATTTT.

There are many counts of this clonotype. For the CDR3, the DNA is TGTGCCAGCAGCTTAGCTACAGGAGGGGACATTCAGTACTTC. Protein product: CASSLATGGDIQYF. The rearrangement links TRBV7-9 to TRBJ2-4; perhaps TRBD2 as D (6 bases). With 0 bases removed from V and 8 bases from J, the gap between germline ends came to 11 bases. The CDR3 has 14 residues. Germline V lookup: CDR1 SEHNR, CDR2 FQNEAQ (reference sequence).

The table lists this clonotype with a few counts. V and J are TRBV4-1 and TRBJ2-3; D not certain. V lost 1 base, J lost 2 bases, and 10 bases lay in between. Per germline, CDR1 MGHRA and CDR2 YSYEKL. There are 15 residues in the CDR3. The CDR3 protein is CASSQGARVTDTQYF. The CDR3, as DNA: TGCGCCAGCAGCCAAGGGGCCCGGGTCACAGATACGCAGTATTTT.

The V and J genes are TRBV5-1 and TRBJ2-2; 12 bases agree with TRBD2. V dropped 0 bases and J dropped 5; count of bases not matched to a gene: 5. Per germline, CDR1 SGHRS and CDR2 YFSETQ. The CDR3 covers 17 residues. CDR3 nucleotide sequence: TGCGCCAGCAGCTTGGCCCGACTAGCGGGGGAGACCGGGGAGCTGTTTTTT. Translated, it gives CASSLARLAGETGELFF.

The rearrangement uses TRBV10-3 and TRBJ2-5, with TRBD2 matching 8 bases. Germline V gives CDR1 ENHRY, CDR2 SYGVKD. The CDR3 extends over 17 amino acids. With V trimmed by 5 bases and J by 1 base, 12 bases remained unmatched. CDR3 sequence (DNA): TGTGCCATCAGTAACCACCCAGGGCTAGCGGGCCAAGAGACCCAGTACTTC. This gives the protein CAISNHPGLAGQETQYF.

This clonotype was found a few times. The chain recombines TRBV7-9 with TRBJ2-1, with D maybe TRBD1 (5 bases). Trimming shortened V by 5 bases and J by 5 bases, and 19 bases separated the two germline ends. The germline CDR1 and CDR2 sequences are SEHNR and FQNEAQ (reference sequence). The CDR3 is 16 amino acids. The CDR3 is CASSPSASGYHNEQFF. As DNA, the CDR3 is TGTGCCAGCAGCCCCAGCGCGTCAGGGTACCACAATGAGCAGTTCTTC.

CDR3 DNA: TGCAGTGCTAATCGACAGGGGTACAATGAGCAGTTCTTC. Translating gives CSANRQGYNEQFF. This chain joins TRBV20-1 and TRBJ2-1; 8 bases agree with TRBD1. The V gene end was trimmed by 4 bases and the J gene end by 4 bases; junction bases not matched to a gene: 3. CDR3 length: 13 amino acids. Germline V lookup: CDR1 DFQATT, CDR2 SNEGSKA (reference sequence).

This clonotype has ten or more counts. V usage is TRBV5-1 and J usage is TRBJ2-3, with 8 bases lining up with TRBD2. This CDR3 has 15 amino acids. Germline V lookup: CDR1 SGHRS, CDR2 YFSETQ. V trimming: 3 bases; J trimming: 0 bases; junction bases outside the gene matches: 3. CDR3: CASSSPSGSTDTQYF. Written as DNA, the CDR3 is TGCGCCAGCAGCTCGCCTAGCGGGAGCACAGATACGCAGTATTTT.

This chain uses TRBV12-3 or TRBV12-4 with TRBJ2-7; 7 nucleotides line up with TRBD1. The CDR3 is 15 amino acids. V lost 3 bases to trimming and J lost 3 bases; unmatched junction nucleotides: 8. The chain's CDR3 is CASSFIAGGNYEQYF. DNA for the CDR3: TGTGCCAGCAGTTTTATTGCAGGGGGAAACTACGAGCAGTACTTC.

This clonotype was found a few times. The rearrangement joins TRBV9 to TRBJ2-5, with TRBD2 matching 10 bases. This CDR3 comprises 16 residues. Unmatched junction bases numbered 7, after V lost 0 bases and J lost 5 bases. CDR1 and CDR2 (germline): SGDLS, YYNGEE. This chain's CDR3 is CASSVASSTSGETQYF. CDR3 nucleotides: TGTGCCAGCAGCGTAGCTTCCTCGACTAGCGGGGAGACCCAGTACTTC.

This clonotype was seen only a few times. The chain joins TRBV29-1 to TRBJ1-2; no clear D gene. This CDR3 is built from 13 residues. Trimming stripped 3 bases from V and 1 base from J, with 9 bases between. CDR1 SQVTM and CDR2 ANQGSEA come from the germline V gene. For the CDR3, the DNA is TGCAGCGTTGAGCAAGGAAATAACTATGGCTACACCTTC. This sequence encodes CSVEQGNNYGYTF.